The rows below give T cell receptor beta chains drawn from one sample of a study of T cell changes during pregnancy in multiple sclerosis. Some clones are missing from TCRdb's copy, which holds only in-frame ones; the method was immunoSEQ multiplex PCR. The table records under 100,000 clones, about 94% of them present only once. Source: peripheral blood, taken in the third trimester of pregnancy. Every receptor here comes from a female donor with multiple sclerosis, enrolled in a pregnancy study. Both conserved end residues are part of each CDR3. The order of the fields is D gene, V gene, J gene, clone size, CDR3 DNA, CDR3 protein. A D gene is named only where the DNA matches it firmly. The size entry is marked missing in some rows and otherwise reads once, few, many or a size class.

d_call: -; v_call: TRBV27; j_call: TRBJ2-3; clone_size: -; cdr3_nt: TGTGCCAGCAGTACGGGACAACATCCAGATACGCAGTATTTT; cdr3_aa: CASSTGQHPDTQYF
d_call: -; v_call: TRBV4-1; j_call: TRBJ2-1; clone_size: -; cdr3_nt: TGCGCCAGCAGCGGGGTCGGGTTCCTGGAGAGGGATGAGCAGTTCTTC; cdr3_aa: CASSGVGFLERDEQFF
d_call: TRBD1; v_call: TRBV7-8; j_call: TRBJ2-5; clone_size: -; cdr3_nt: TGTGCCAGCAGCCGAACTACCGGGACAGAGAAAGAGACCCAGTACTTC; cdr3_aa: CASSRTTGTEKETQYF
d_call: TRBD2; v_call: TRBV5-1; j_call: TRBJ2-1; clone_size: -; cdr3_nt: TGCGCCAGCAGCTCCCCGCTTGGGAGCGGGGGGACTAATGAGCAGTTCTTC; cdr3_aa: CASSSPLGSGGTNEQFF
d_call: -; v_call: TRBV5-6; j_call: TRBJ2-5; clone_size: -; cdr3_nt: TGTGCCAGCAGCTTAACAGTAGCCACACAGGGGACCCAGTACTTC; cdr3_aa: CASSLTVATQGTQYF
d_call: -; v_call: TRBV2; j_call: TRBJ2-5; clone_size: once; cdr3_nt: TGTGCCAGCAGCCCCGGGACATTTCAAGAGACCCAGTACTTC; cdr3_aa: CASSPGTFQETQYF
d_call: TRBD1; v_call: TRBV4-1; j_call: TRBJ1-1; clone_size: once; cdr3_nt: TGCGCCAGCAGCCCTCAGGGGGTCCAGAACACTGAAGCTTTCTTT; cdr3_aa: CASSPQGVQNTEAFF
d_call: TRBD1; v_call: TRBV5-4; j_call: TRBJ1-4; clone_size: -; cdr3_nt: TGTGCCAGCAGCTTGGAAGTCGACAGGGAAACGGAAAAACTGTTTTTT; cdr3_aa: CASSLEVDRETEKLFF
d_call: TRBD2; v_call: TRBV4-1; j_call: TRBJ2-1; clone_size: -; cdr3_nt: TGCGCCAGCAGCCAAGTTGGTGGGGGGGTCCACAATGAGCAGTTCTTC; cdr3_aa: CASSQVGGGVHNEQFF
d_call: -; v_call: TRBV5-8; j_call: TRBJ2-2; clone_size: -; cdr3_nt: TGTGCCAGCAGCTTGGTACGCGGGGTGAGGGAGCTGTTTTTT; cdr3_aa: CASSLVRGVRELFF
d_call: -; v_call: TRBV2; j_call: TRBJ1-1; clone_size: -; cdr3_nt: TGTGCCAGCAGTTTCCCAGATCTGTACAGGGCTAGAGAGAACACTGAAGCTTTCTTT; cdr3_aa: CASSFPDLYRARENTEAFF
d_call: -; v_call: TRBV15; j_call: TRBJ2-5; clone_size: -; cdr3_nt: TGTGCCACCAGCAGAGATCGCGGAGCCCTGGAGACCCAGTACTTC; cdr3_aa: CATSRDRGALETQYF
d_call: TRBD2; v_call: TRBV5-1; j_call: TRBJ2-5; clone_size: -; cdr3_nt: TGCGCCAGCAGCTTGGCGGGGGGGTACCAAGAGACCCAGTACTTC; cdr3_aa: CASSLAGGYQETQYF
d_call: TRBD1; v_call: TRBV5-4; j_call: TRBJ2-7; clone_size: once; cdr3_nt: TGTGCCAGCAGCGACCCTGACAGGGGTTCCTACGAGCAGTACTTC; cdr3_aa: CASSDPDRGSYEQYF
d_call: TRBD2; v_call: TRBV10-3; j_call: TRBJ2-3; clone_size: -; cdr3_nt: TGTGCCATCAGCGGACTAGCGGGGGGTCCAGATACGCAGTATTTT; cdr3_aa: CAISGLAGGPDTQYF
d_call: -; v_call: TRBV19; j_call: TRBJ1-6; clone_size: -; cdr3_nt: TGTGCCAGTAGTATTCTCTCCTATAATTCACCCCTCCACTTT; cdr3_aa: CASSILSYNSPLHF
d_call: -; v_call: TRBV2; j_call: TRBJ1-1; clone_size: -; cdr3_nt: TGTGCCAGCAGTGGAAGGACAACGAACACTGAAGCTTTCTTT; cdr3_aa: CASSGRTTNTEAFF
d_call: TRBD2; v_call: TRBV11-2; j_call: TRBJ2-5; clone_size: -; cdr3_nt: TGTGCCAGCAGCTACCCGGGACTAGCGGGGTCGGGCTACCAAGAGACCCAGTACTTC; cdr3_aa: CASSYPGLAGSGYQETQYF
d_call: TRBD1; v_call: TRBV19; j_call: TRBJ2-4; clone_size: -; cdr3_nt: TGTGCCAGTAGTACCAGCGGACAGGGGACCATTCAGTACTTC; cdr3_aa: CASSTSGQGTIQYF
d_call: TRBD1; v_call: TRBV6-6; j_call: TRBJ2-1; clone_size: -; cdr3_nt: TGTGCCAGCAGACTACAGGGGAACAATGAGCAGTTCTTC; cdr3_aa: CASRLQGNNEQFF
d_call: TRBD2; v_call: TRBV9; j_call: TRBJ2-3; clone_size: -; cdr3_nt: TGTGCCAGCGCCGGAGCGGGGACTAGCACAGATACGCAGTATTTT; cdr3_aa: CASAGAGTSTDTQYF
d_call: TRBD1; v_call: TRBV18; j_call: TRBJ1-2; clone_size: -; cdr3_nt: TGTGCCAGCTCATCAGGGACAGGGGACGGCTACACCTTC; cdr3_aa: CASSSGTGDGYTF
d_call: -; v_call: TRBV27; j_call: TRBJ1-6; clone_size: -; cdr3_nt: TGTGCCACCTCCGGGACTCCGAATTCACCCCTCCACTTT; cdr3_aa: CATSGTPNSPLHF
d_call: TRBD2; v_call: TRBV2; j_call: TRBJ2-2; clone_size: -; cdr3_nt: TGTGCCAGCAGTGAATGGGGGGGTACCGGGGAGCTGTTTTTT; cdr3_aa: CASSEWGGTGELFF
d_call: -; v_call: TRBV15; j_call: TRBJ1-2; clone_size: -; cdr3_nt: TGTGCCACCAGCAGAGATAAGGAGTTGGGGGCGATACCTAACTATGGCTACACCTTC; cdr3_aa: CATSRDKELGAIPNYGYTF
d_call: TRBD1; v_call: TRBV5-1; j_call: TRBJ2-1; clone_size: once; cdr3_nt: TGCGCCAGCAGCTCCTGGGACAGGGACAATGAGCAGTTCTTC; cdr3_aa: CASSSWDRDNEQFF
d_call: TRBD2; v_call: TRBV5-1; j_call: TRBJ2-3; clone_size: -; cdr3_nt: TGCGCCAGCAGGACTAGCGGGGGGTTGGGAGATACGCAGTATTTT; cdr3_aa: CASRTSGGLGDTQYF
d_call: -; v_call: TRBV5-1; j_call: TRBJ2-5; clone_size: -; cdr3_nt: TGCGCCAGCAGCCAGGGTGCCAGAGAGACCCAGTACTTC; cdr3_aa: CASSQGARETQYF
d_call: -; v_call: TRBV4-1; j_call: TRBJ1-2; clone_size: -; cdr3_nt: TGCGCCAGCAGCCAAGATCCCATACAGGGTGGCTACACCTTC; cdr3_aa: CASSQDPIQGGYTF
d_call: -; v_call: TRBV11-1; j_call: TRBJ1-5; clone_size: once; cdr3_nt: TGTGCCAGCAGCTCAGGGGCTCAGCAGCCCCAGCATTTT; cdr3_aa: CASSSGAQQPQHF
d_call: TRBD1; v_call: TRBV5-6; j_call: TRBJ1-2; clone_size: -; cdr3_nt: TGTGCCAGCACGCTTAGCAGGGGGCAGGGCTACACCTTC; cdr3_aa: CASTLSRGQGYTF
d_call: TRBD2; v_call: TRBV5-1; j_call: TRBJ2-1; clone_size: -; cdr3_nt: TGCGCCAGCAGCCCCGGACTAGCGGGGGGGGTAGGCAATGAGCAGTTCTTC; cdr3_aa: CASSPGLAGGVGNEQFF
d_call: -; v_call: TRBV5-1; j_call: TRBJ1-1; clone_size: -; cdr3_nt: TGCGCCAGCAGCGGGATCGGACAGCTGAACACTGAAGCTTTCTTT; cdr3_aa: CASSGIGQLNTEAFF
d_call: TRBD2; v_call: TRBV15; j_call: TRBJ2-7; clone_size: -; cdr3_nt: TGTGCCACCAGCAGAGATCCGCAACTAGCGGGGGACCACGAGCAGTACTTC; cdr3_aa: CATSRDPQLAGDHEQYF
d_call: -; v_call: TRBV2; j_call: TRBJ2-7; clone_size: -; cdr3_nt: TGTGCCAGCAGACCTCGCGCTACCTACGAGCAGTACTTC; cdr3_aa: CASRPRATYEQYF
d_call: -; v_call: TRBV6-6; j_call: TRBJ1-5; clone_size: -; cdr3_nt: TGTGCCAGTTGGCCCCGAGGAGATCCGAATCAGCCCCAGCATTTT; cdr3_aa: CASWPRGDPNQPQHF
d_call: TRBD1; v_call: TRBV29-1; j_call: TRBJ2-3; clone_size: -; cdr3_nt: TGCAGCGTGACAGGGGCAGATACGCAGTATTTT; cdr3_aa: CSVTGADTQYF
d_call: TRBD2; v_call: TRBV30; j_call: TRBJ2-3; clone_size: -; cdr3_nt: TGTGCCTGGACTAGCGGGTTCACAGATACGCAGTATTTT; cdr3_aa: CAWTSGFTDTQYF
d_call: -; v_call: TRBV7-9; j_call: TRBJ1-1; clone_size: few; cdr3_nt: TGTGCCAGCAGCGAGGGAAAGGGAACTGAAGCTTTCTTT; cdr3_aa: CASSEGKGTEAFF
d_call: -; v_call: TRBV6-6; j_call: TRBJ1-1; clone_size: -; cdr3_nt: TGTGCCAGCAGTCCTTGGACAGAAACGAACACTGAAGCTTTCTTT; cdr3_aa: CASSPWTETNTEAFF
d_call: -; v_call: TRBV6-5; j_call: TRBJ2-7; clone_size: -; cdr3_nt: TGTGCCAGCAGTTACTCTCCCCGGGACGAGCAGTACTTC; cdr3_aa: CASSYSPRDEQYF
d_call: TRBD1; v_call: TRBV6-1; j_call: TRBJ1-5; clone_size: once; cdr3_nt: TGTGCCAGCAGGGGGACAGGGACTCTTAATCAGCCCCAGCATTTT; cdr3_aa: CASRGTGTLNQPQHF
d_call: -; v_call: TRBV5-6; j_call: TRBJ2-1; clone_size: once; cdr3_nt: TGTGCCAGCAGCTTTGGTGGGGGCGAGCAGTTCTTC; cdr3_aa: CASSFGGGEQFF
d_call: TRBD1; v_call: TRBV11-2; j_call: TRBJ1-2; clone_size: few; cdr3_nt: TGTGCCAGCAGCCTCCCGACAGGGGGGCCCTATGGCTACACCTTC; cdr3_aa: CASSLPTGGPYGYTF
d_call: TRBD1; v_call: TRBV30; j_call: TRBJ1-5; clone_size: -; cdr3_nt: TGTGCCTGGACCCCGGGACAGGGCAATCAGCCCCAGCATTTT; cdr3_aa: CAWTPGQGNQPQHF
d_call: -; v_call: TRBV19; j_call: TRBJ1-2; clone_size: -; cdr3_nt: TGTGCCACCTCCGCGGGGCATGGCTACACCTTC; cdr3_aa: CATSAGHGYTF
d_call: -; v_call: TRBV30; j_call: TRBJ2-7; clone_size: -; cdr3_nt: TGTGCCTGGACTAGGGGCTGGGATTACGAGCAGTACTTC; cdr3_aa: CAWTRGWDYEQYF
d_call: TRBD1; v_call: TRBV27; j_call: TRBJ2-1; clone_size: -; cdr3_nt: TGTGCCAGCCGCAAAGGGGGCTCACGAAATGAGCAGTTCTTC; cdr3_aa: CASRKGGSRNEQFF
d_call: -; v_call: TRBV5-1; j_call: TRBJ2-7; clone_size: -; cdr3_nt: TGCGCCAGCAGCACAGGGAGTAGGGAGCAGTACTTC; cdr3_aa: CASSTGSREQYF
d_call: -; v_call: TRBV4-1; j_call: TRBJ1-3; clone_size: -; cdr3_nt: TGCGCCAGCAGCCAAGTCTTGGGGGGAACTGGAAACACCATATATTTT; cdr3_aa: CASSQVLGGTGNTIYF